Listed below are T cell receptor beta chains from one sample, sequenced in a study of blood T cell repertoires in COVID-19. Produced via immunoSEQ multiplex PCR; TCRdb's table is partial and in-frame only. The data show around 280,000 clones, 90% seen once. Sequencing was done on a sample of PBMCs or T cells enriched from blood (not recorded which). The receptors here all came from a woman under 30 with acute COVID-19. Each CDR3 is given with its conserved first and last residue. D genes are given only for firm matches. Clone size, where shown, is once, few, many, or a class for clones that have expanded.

CDR3aa: CASSQSRTDDTQYF
CDR3nt: TGCGCCAGCAGTCAATCGAGGACAGATGATACGCAGTATTTT
j_gene: TRBJ2-3
abundance: NA
d_gene: NA
v_gene: TRBV23-1

CDR3aa: CASSPPGNTEAFF
CDR3nt: TGTGCCAGCTCACCCCCCGGGAACACTGAAGCTTTCTTT
j_gene: TRBJ1-1
abundance: NA
d_gene: NA
v_gene: TRBV18

CDR3aa: CASSVGSGIGETQYF
CDR3nt: TGTGCCAGCAGCGTAGGGAGCGGGATCGGAGAGACCCAGTACTTC
j_gene: TRBJ2-5
abundance: few
d_gene: TRBD2
v_gene: TRBV9

CDR3aa: CASSPQSGQGYTGELFF
CDR3nt: TGTGCCAGCTCACCCCAATCAGGACAGGGCTACACCGGGGAGCTGTTTTTT
j_gene: TRBJ2-2
abundance: NA
d_gene: TRBD1
v_gene: TRBV18

CDR3aa: CASSETTGGNTIYF
CDR3nt: TGTGCCAGCAGTGAAACCACAGGAGGAAACACCATATATTTT
j_gene: TRBJ1-3
abundance: NA
d_gene: NA
v_gene: TRBV6-1

CDR3aa: CASSMQGKAFF
CDR3nt: TGTGCCAGTAGTATGCAGGGAAAAGCTTTCTTT
j_gene: TRBJ1-1
abundance: NA
d_gene: NA
v_gene: TRBV19

CDR3aa: CATSRDVPAPGGQETQYF
CDR3nt: TGTGCCACCAGCAGAGATGTCCCGGCTCCAGGGGGACAAGAGACCCAGTACTTC
j_gene: TRBJ2-5
abundance: NA
d_gene: TRBD1
v_gene: TRBV15

CDR3aa: CASRQGANEKLFF
CDR3nt: TGTGCCAGCAGACAGGGGGCTAATGAAAAACTGTTTTTT
j_gene: TRBJ1-4
abundance: few
d_gene: TRBD1
v_gene: TRBV12-3/TRBV12-4

CDR3aa: CAWSGQGAYSPLHF
CDR3nt: TGTGCCTGGAGCGGACAGGGGGCTTATTCACCCCTCCACTTT
j_gene: TRBJ1-6
abundance: NA
d_gene: TRBD1
v_gene: TRBV30

CDR3aa: CASSFQGTNNYGYTF
CDR3nt: TGTGCCAGCAGCTTTCAAGGGACAAATAACTATGGCTACACCTTC
j_gene: TRBJ1-2
abundance: NA
d_gene: NA
v_gene: TRBV9

CDR3aa: CASSLVLTSGRPGEQFF
CDR3nt: TGTGCCAGCAGTTTGGTCCTAACTAGCGGGAGGCCCGGCGAGCAGTTCTTC
j_gene: TRBJ2-1
abundance: NA
d_gene: TRBD2
v_gene: TRBV28

CDR3aa: CASSSGQGQPQHF
CDR3nt: TGTGCCAGCAGTTCGGGACAGGGACAGCCCCAGCATTTT
j_gene: TRBJ1-5
abundance: NA
d_gene: TRBD1
v_gene: TRBV28

CDR3aa: CASRGQGAWNEQFF
CDR3nt: TGTGCCAGCAGGGGACAGGGGGCTTGGAATGAGCAGTTCTTC
j_gene: TRBJ2-1
abundance: NA
d_gene: TRBD1
v_gene: TRBV6-5

CDR3aa: CSVLPGLAGEGGKNIQYF
CDR3nt: TGCAGCGTGCTCCCGGGACTAGCGGGAGAGGGGGGGAAAAACATTCAGTACTTC
j_gene: TRBJ2-4
abundance: NA
d_gene: TRBD2
v_gene: TRBV29-1

CDR3aa: CASSPRTGDRPQHF
CDR3nt: TGTGCCAGCAGTCCACGGACAGGGGACCGGCCCCAGCATTTT
j_gene: TRBJ1-5
abundance: NA
d_gene: TRBD1
v_gene: TRBV28

CDR3aa: CATSPSNRGLGYTF
CDR3nt: TGTGCCACCAGTCCCTCTAACAGGGGGCTGGGCTACACCTTC
j_gene: TRBJ1-2
abundance: NA
d_gene: TRBD1
v_gene: TRBV24-1

CDR3aa: CASSLREGTYEQYF
CDR3nt: TGTGCCAGCAGCTTACGGGAGGGTACTTACGAGCAGTACTTC
j_gene: TRBJ2-7
abundance: NA
d_gene: TRBD2
v_gene: TRBV11-2

CDR3aa: CASRPGLAETQYF
CDR3nt: TGTGCCAGCAGGCCGGGACTAGCGGAGACCCAGTACTTC
j_gene: TRBJ2-5
abundance: NA
d_gene: TRBD2
v_gene: TRBV6-5

CDR3aa: CATSDPRGRTDTQYF
CDR3nt: TGTGCCACCAGTGACCCGAGGGGGCGTACAGATACGCAGTATTTT
j_gene: TRBJ2-3
abundance: NA
d_gene: TRBD1
v_gene: TRBV24-1

CDR3aa: CASSSERSSGRPGAKNIQYF
CDR3nt: TGTGCCAGCAGCTCAGAAAGGTCTAGCGGGAGGCCTGGGGCCAAAAACATTCAGTACTTC
j_gene: TRBJ2-4
abundance: NA
d_gene: TRBD2
v_gene: TRBV11-2

CDR3aa: CASSSLAGSYNEQFF
CDR3nt: TGTGCCAGCAGCTCACTAGCGGGCTCCTACAATGAGCAGTTCTTC
j_gene: TRBJ2-1
abundance: NA
d_gene: TRBD2
v_gene: TRBV7-7

CDR3aa: CASSIRLAGLTDTQYF
CDR3nt: TGTGCCAGTAGTATCCGGCTAGCGGGCCTCACAGATACGCAGTATTTT
j_gene: TRBJ2-3
abundance: NA
d_gene: TRBD2
v_gene: TRBV19

CDR3aa: CASSFGGQGAPGNTIYF
CDR3nt: TGTGCCAGCAGCTTCGGGGGACAGGGGGCCCCTGGAAACACCATATATTTT
j_gene: TRBJ1-3
abundance: NA
d_gene: TRBD1
v_gene: TRBV5-4

CDR3aa: CASSPGGTYEQYF
CDR3nt: TGTGCCAGCAGTCCAGGGGGGACCTACGAGCAGTACTTC
j_gene: TRBJ2-7
abundance: NA
d_gene: NA
v_gene: TRBV6-5

CDR3aa: CASMWAESRAFF
CDR3nt: TGTGCCAGCATGTGGGCTGAGAGTCGAGCTTTCTTT
j_gene: TRBJ1-1
abundance: NA
d_gene: NA
v_gene: TRBV28

CDR3aa: CASSFGGALTYEQYF
CDR3nt: TGTGCCAGCAGCTTTGGGGGGGCGCTCACCTACGAGCAGTACTTC
j_gene: TRBJ2-7
abundance: NA
d_gene: NA
v_gene: TRBV5-6

CDR3aa: CATARAGGNTIYF
CDR3nt: TGTGCCACAGCCCGGGCGGGGGGAAACACCATATATTTT
j_gene: TRBJ1-3
abundance: NA
d_gene: NA
v_gene: TRBV5-5